This T cell receptor (beta chain) was profiled in a study of T cell changes during pregnancy in multiple sclerosis. The CDR3 is 14 residues long. CDR1 and CDR2 from the germline V gene are LNHDA and SQIVND (reference sequence). With 3 bases removed from V and 4 bases from J, the gap between germline ends came to 13 bases. Some clones are missing from TCRdb's copy, which holds only in-frame ones; the method was immunoSEQ multiplex PCR. The sample lists about 120,000 clones; about 94% were seen once. This chain links TRBV19 with TRBJ2-7, with D possibly being TRBD1 (6 bases). This receptor was taken from a female donor with multiple sclerosis, enrolled in a pregnancy study. This specimen consisted of peripheral blood, obtained before pregnancy. DNA of the CDR3: TGTGCCAGTAGTATCCGGACAGCGAATTACGAGCAGTACTTC. It translates to CASSIRTANYEQYF.